Listed here are 9 T cell receptor beta chains from one sample, sequenced in a study of identical twins. MiXCR, run by TCRdb on the 5' RACE reads, gives a single entry per CDR3 protein. The sample gives about 530,000 distinct CDR3 sequences, 12% to 15% of which show up once; roughly 0.44% is in the top ten. The same data also contributed to another study, on yellow fever vaccine responses in identical twins.

Input material: CD4+ T cells sorted from blood. The source of these receptors is a young woman in good health.

This clonotype was picked up a small number of times. Just one base apart from a much larger clone, this may be a read error. This chain uses TRBV12-3 or TRBV12-4 with TRBJ2-6; D is uncertain. The CDR3 is 14 residues long. With 2 bases removed from V and 2 bases from J, the gap between germline ends came to 4 bases. CDR3 nucleotides: TGTGCCAGCAGTTTAAGCCCTGGGGCCAACGTCCTGACTTTC. It yields the protein CASSLSPGANVLTF.

The chain links TRBV28 to TRBJ2-2; 7 bases fit TRBD1. The CDR3 is made up of 15 amino acids. The V and J ends lost 5 bases and 6 bases, in that order; junction bases with no gene match: 9. Germline CDR1 reads MDHEN; CDR2 reads SYDVKM. CDR3 in DNA: TGTGCCAGCAGTCTAGGGGGCCTACCGCCCGGGGAGCTGTTTTTT. Translation gives CASSLGGLPPGELFF.

This clonotype has just a few counts. This chain joins TRBV6-1 and TRBJ2-5; TRBD2 aligns across 9 bases. V trimming: 5 bases; J trimming: 4 bases; junction bases outside the gene matches: 8. The CDR3 has 15 residues. Per germline, CDR1 MNHNS and CDR2 SASEGT. CDR3 in amino acids: CASSLGLARAETQYF. The CDR3 DNA follows: TGTGCCAGCAGTCTTGGACTAGCGAGGGCAGAGACCCAGTACTTC.

This chain uses TRBV5-1 with TRBJ2-1, with TRBD2 matching 8 bases. The CDR3 length is 15 residues. V lost 0 bases, J lost 7 bases, and 6 bases stayed unmatched. The germline V gene encodes CDR1 SGHRS and CDR2 YFSETQ. CDR3 amino acids: CASSLAIAGWNEQFF. The DNA of the CDR3 is TGCGCCAGCAGCTTGGCCATAGCGGGATGGAATGAGCAGTTCTTC.

J is TRBJ2-3 and V is TRBV12-3 or TRBV12-4, with unresolved D. CDR3 length equals 14 residues. V lost 3 bases to trimming and J lost 2 bases, with 9 bases between them. The CDR3 DNA reads TGTGCCAGCAGTTTGCCCCCTTCCACAGATACGCAGTATTTT. Protein: CASSLPPSTDTQYF.

The chain has TRBV3-1 and TRBJ1-1; D unclear. The germline CDR1 and CDR2 sequences are LGHDT and YNNKEL (reference sequence). Trimming took 3 bases from V and 7 from J, leaving 9 bases between them. This CDR3 comprises 12 residues. The CDR3 region is CASSHGHVEAFF. DNA for the CDR3: TGTGCCAGCAGCCATGGGCACGTTGAAGCTTTCTTT.

This rearrangement joins TRBV2 to TRBJ1-3; D might be TRBD1 (5 bases). Trimming pared 5 bases from V and 0 bases from J, leaving 11 bases between. CDR1 is SNHLY and CDR2 is FYNNEI in the germline V gene. This CDR3 region has 15 residues. CDR3 DNA: TGTGCCAGCAGTACCGACAGCTTCTCTGGAAACACCATATATTTT. It yields the protein CASSTDSFSGNTIYF.

The J gene is TRBJ2-5, the V gene TRBV5-1, with TRBD2 matching over 13 bases. V was pared by 4 bases and J by 5 bases, with 5 bases of the junction left unmatched. This CDR3 spans 15 amino acids. Germline-derived CDR1 and CDR2 are SGHRS and YFSETQ. The CDR3 nucleotides read TGCGCCAGCAGCCCGGCGGGACTAGCGGGGGAGACCCAGTACTTC. This encodes CASSPAGLAGETQYF.

The gene calls are TRBV2 and TRBJ1-1; D unclear. The CDR3 extends over 15 amino acids. The germline V gene encodes CDR1 SNHLY and CDR2 FYNNEI. The V end lost 6 bases, the J end lost 4 bases, and 18 bases lay between the germline ends. CDR3 sequence (DNA): TGTGCCAGCAGGCCGGTAGAGATCAAGGGCACTGAAGCTTTCTTT. Protein sequence: CASRPVEIKGTEAFF.